This T cell receptor (beta chain) was found in a study of CD8+CD57+ T cells in acquired aplastic anemia. It was genomic DNA that served as the template for profiling TCR beta VDJ and CDR3. One entry per CDR3 protein, called by TCRdb with MiXCR from the reads. The table shows tens of thousands of distinct CDR3 sequences, with around 55% occurring only once. Germline V gene data show CDR1 as SGHTA and CDR2 as FQGNSA. CDR3 length: 14 residues. V lost 3 bases to trimming and J lost 5 bases; unmatched junction nucleotides: 3. Material: sorted CD4+, CD8+, or CD8+CD57+ T cells (not recorded which) from PBMCs. The chain has TRBV7-2 and TRBJ1-1, with 10 bases lining up with TRBD1. The TCR sequence derives from a human donor in good health, serving as a control. In DNA, the CDR3 is TGTGCCAGCAGCTTTGGGACAGGGGTAACTGAAGCTTTCTTT. This sequence encodes CASSFGTGVTEAFF.